What follows are 3 T cell receptor beta chains derived from one specimen sequenced in a study of blood T cell repertoires in COVID-19 (dated by TCRdb to about 2020). Receptor amplification or capture employed the immunoSEQ multiplex PCR assay. The table was pulled from immuneACCESS by TCRdb, which kept in-frame rearrangements only. Such tables lose some clones; where checked, under half of the loss comes from unresolved V genes, and the rest has no known cause. The sample table records around 25,000 clones; around 86% of these occur just once. The ten largest clonotypes hold 15% to 20% of the sample. Specimen: peripheral blood. These receptors were collected from a woman older than 75 with acute or convalescent COVID-19.

The gene calls are TRBV29-1 and TRBJ2-4; D perhaps matches TRBD1 (6 bases). The CDR3 has 13 residues. V lost 2 bases and J lost 6, with 11 bases in between. Germline V gene data show CDR1 as SQVTM and CDR2 as ANQGSEA. CDR3 in amino acids: CSVELQGRNIQYF. As DNA, the CDR3 is TGCAGCGTTGAATTACAGGGTAGAAACATTCAGTACTTC.

The rearrangement uses TRBV7-9 and TRBJ1-2; TRBD1 might be the D (6 bases). V was trimmed by 5 bases and J by 0 bases, leaving 10 bases between them. CDR3 length equals 14 residues. Germline V lookup: CDR1 SEHNR, CDR2 FQNEAQ (reference sequence). As DNA, the CDR3 is TGTGCCAGCAGCCCTCGACAGGCTAACTATGGCTACACCTTC. Translated, it gives CASSPRQANYGYTF.

The chain is built from TRBV3-1 (or the pseudogene TRBV3-2) and TRBJ1-3; the match to TRBD1 covers 10 bases. Germline CDR1 reads LGHDT; CDR2 reads YNNKEL (reference sequence). The CDR3 extends over 15 amino acids. V shed 3 bases, J shed 4 bases, and the junction held 3 bases outside the gene matches. The CDR3 loop is CASSQGTGVGNTIYF. In DNA form, the CDR3 reads TGTGCCAGCAGCCAGGGGACAGGGGTAGGAAACACCATATATTTT.